Below are 24 T cell receptor beta chains sequenced from a single sample in a study of vaccination effects on CD4 cells after COVID-19. The antigens these receptors bind are not known. Viral peptide pool expansion of antigen-specific CD4+ T cells preceded sequencing in the ViraFEST assay. Subsequent to 10 days of culture, CD4+ T cells were isolated. The assay was immunoSEQ multiplex PCR, and TCRdb's table has in-frame clones only and misses some. The top ten hold approximately 1.5% of the sample, which has about 79,000 clones, approximately 74% seen once. Sequenced material: CD4+ T cells from PBMCs cultured with HCoV-229E spike peptides, taken before COVID-19 vaccination. All receptors derive from a human donor who received a COVID-19 vaccine.

This chain joins TRBV24-1 and TRBJ2-2; D may match TRBD1 or TRBD2 (5 bases each). This CDR3 contains 13 residues. V lost 6 bases and J lost 5, with 9 bases in between. Germline V gene data show CDR1 as KGHDR and CDR2 as SFDVKD. CDR3 in DNA: TGTGCCACCAGTTGGGGGAGAACCGGGGAGCTGTTTTTT. It codes for CATSWGRTGELFF.

The rearrangement joins TRBV7-3 to TRBJ2-3; D unclear. The V and J ends lost 2 bases and 6 bases respectively, with 9 bases between them. CDR1 SGHTA and CDR2 FQGTGA come from the germline V gene. The CDR3 spans 13 residues. As DNA, the CDR3 is TGTGCCAGCAGCTTAGGGGTGGGGGATACGCAGTATTTT. Amino acid sequence: CASSLGVGDTQYF.

The chain employs TRBV24-1 and TRBJ2-1, with D unresolved. This CDR3 region has 16 residues. Germline CDR1 reads KGHDR; CDR2 reads SFDVKD. Trimming removed 2 bases at V and 0 bases at J, with 10 bases between. CDR3 loop: CATSDSRGSSYNEQFF. The CDR3 DNA follows: TGTGCCACCAGTGATTCCCGCGGAAGCTCCTACAATGAGCAGTTCTTC.

The genes are TRBV7-3 and TRBJ1-1, with D perhaps TRBD1 (5 bases). This CDR3 region has 13 residues. V was shortened by 1 base and J by 6 bases, with 9 bases between the two germline ends. Germline CDR1 is SGHTA and CDR2 is FQGTGA. CDR3 region: CASSLMRGAEAFF. The CDR3, as DNA: TGTGCCAGCAGCTTAATGCGGGGGGCTGAAGCTTTCTTT.

The chain links TRBV12-3 or TRBV12-4 to TRBJ2-1; D may be TRBD2 (5 bases). The V gene lost 10 bases and the J gene lost 4 bases, with 11 bases spanning the gap. The CDR3 is 12 residues long. Written as DNA, the CDR3 is TGTGCCATCGCTAGCCAGTACAATGAGCAGTTCTTC. Translation gives CAIASQYNEQFF.

The sample holds a few counts of this clone. The chain links TRBV2 to TRBJ1-5; D remains unclear. This CDR3 region has 13 residues. Germline V gene lookup returns CDR1 SNHLY and CDR2 FYNNEI. The V gene lost 4 bases and the J gene lost 4 bases, with 8 bases spanning the gap. The CDR3 DNA sequence: TGTGCCAGCAGTGGACTGAGAAATCAGCCCCAGCATTTT. Protein sequence: CASSGLRNQPQHF.

The J gene is TRBJ1-2, the V gene TRBV3-1 (or the pseudogene TRBV3-2); 11 bases match TRBD1. Germline V gives CDR1 LGHDT, CDR2 YNNKEL (reference sequence). The CDR3 covers 12 residues. Unmatched junction bases numbered 2, after V lost 6 bases and J lost 8 bases. For the CDR3, the DNA is TGTGCCAGCAGGCGGACAGGGGGCGGCTACACCTTC. Residues: CASRRTGGGYTF.

The J gene is TRBJ2-5, the V gene TRBV20-1; D gene uncertain. V lost 3 bases and J lost 5, with 10 bases in between. CDR3 length: 12 amino acids. Germline assignment: CDR1 DFQATT and CDR2 SNEGSKA (reference sequence). DNA for the CDR3: TGCAGTGCTAGTCCGGGCGGCGAGACCCAGTACTTC. Encoded protein: CSASPGGETQYF.

This chain connects TRBV12-5 to TRBJ2-5, with 8 nucleotides matching TRBD1. The J segment lost 7 bases and the V segment lost 6 bases, leaving 13 bases of the junction unmatched. This CDR3 region has 15 residues. Germline V lookup: CDR1 LGHNT, CDR2 FRNRAP. CDR3 nucleotides: TGTGCTAGTGGCCGGACAGGGATCGGTGGGTTGACCCAGTACTTC. Translation: CASGRTGIGGLTQYF.

The chain combines TRBV5-1 with TRBJ2-2; TRBD1 matches at 10 bases. V lost 0 bases, J lost 2 bases, and 4 bases stayed unmatched. Germline V CDR1 and CDR2: SGHRS, YFSETQ. This CDR3 comprises 17 residues. As DNA, the CDR3 is TGCGCCAGCAGCTTGGCCCGGGACAGGGGCAACACCGGGGAGCTGTTTTTT. Translating it yields CASSLARDRGNTGELFF. Full variable domain (rest looked up from reference TRBV5-1 and TRBJ2-2): KAGVTQTPRYLIKTRGQQVTLSCSPISGHRSVSWYQQTPGQGLQFLFEYFSETQRNKGNFPGRFSGRQFSNSRSEMNVSTLELGDSALYLCASSLARDRGNTGELFFGEGSRLTVL.

The rearrangement links TRBV3-1 (or the pseudogene TRBV3-2) to TRBJ1-2, with 12 bases identical to TRBD1. Unmatched junction bases numbered 8, after V lost 5 bases and J lost 7 bases. The germline gives CDR1 LGHDT, CDR2 YNNKEL (reference sequence). The CDR3 extends over 15 amino acids. The CDR3 coding sequence is TGTGCCAGCAGCGACTCCGGGACAGGGGGCGTTGGCTACACCTTC. Translated: CASSDSGTGGVGYTF.

The CDR3 sequence is CASSLQGTENNEKLFF. The CDR3, as DNA: TGCGCCAGCAGCTTGCAGGGGACAGAGAATAATGAAAAACTGTTTTTT. V and J are TRBV5-1 and TRBJ1-4; 7 nucleotides agree with TRBD1. This CDR3 region has 16 residues. The germline gives CDR1 SGHRS, CDR2 YFSETQ. V shed 1 base, J shed 4 bases, and the junction held 7 bases outside the gene matches. Based on the CDR3 plus reference TRBV5-1 and TRBJ1-4, the full variable domain is KAGVTQTPRYLIKTRGQQVTLSCSPISGHRSVSWYQQTPGQGLQFLFEYFSETQRNKGNFPGRFSGRQFSNSRSEMNVSTLELGDSALYLCASSLQGTENNEKLFFGSGTQLSVL.

The gene calls are TRBV29-1 and TRBJ1-1, with D hard to call. V was trimmed by 5 bases and J by 0 bases, leaving 4 bases between them. Per the germline V gene, CDR1 is SQVTM and CDR2 is ANQGSEA. The CDR3 is 11 amino acids. The CDR3 sequence: CSVPMNTEAFF. CDR3 in DNA: TGCAGCGTTCCGATGAACACTGAAGCTTTCTTT.

V usage is TRBV28 and J usage is TRBJ1-4; D uncertain. CDR1 MDHEN and CDR2 SYDVKM come from the germline V gene. The V gene lost 9 bases and the J gene lost 7 bases, with 15 bases spanning the gap. The CDR3 spans 13 residues. CDR3 loop: CASTFGDAEKLFF. CDR3 in DNA: TGTGCCAGTACTTTCGGGGATGCTGAAAAACTGTTTTTT.

The CDR3 reads CASSVVTYEQYV. As DNA, the CDR3 is TGTGCCAGCAGTGTTGTCACCTACGAGCAGTACGTC. The chain recombines TRBV2 with TRBJ2-7; unclear D gene. V lost 4 bases to trimming and J lost 2 bases, with 6 bases between them. CDR1 and CDR2 (germline): SNHLY, FYNNEI. The CDR3 has 12 amino acids.

The rearrangement joins TRBV5-6 to TRBJ1-2; 9 bases map to TRBD1. V lost 1 base and J lost 8; bases outside the gene matches: 6. This CDR3 contains 14 residues. Germline CDR1 reads SGHDT; CDR2 reads YYEEEE. This chain's CDR3 is CASSLRDRARGYTF. CDR3 nucleotides: TGTGCCAGCAGCTTGAGGGACAGGGCGCGAGGCTACACCTTC.

The chain joins TRBV30 to TRBJ1-3; D is unclear. The CDR3 is 13 residues long. Germline V CDR1 and CDR2: GTSNPN, SVGIG (reference sequence). Trimming took off 2 bases at V and 8 bases at J, with 13 bases between the two ends. The CDR3 coding sequence is TGTGCCTGGAGTCTGCAACCGGGAGACACCATATATTTT. Translation gives CAWSLQPGDTIYF.

The chain couples TRBV6-2 or TRBV6-3 to TRBJ2-3; 10 bases line up with TRBD1. V lost 6 bases, J lost 2 bases, and 20 bases stayed unmatched. Germline CDR1 reads MNHEY; CDR2 reads SVGEGT. This CDR3 has 20 residues. The CDR3 protein is CASSPTSSLFGTGATDTQYF. CDR3 in DNA: TGTGCCAGCAGCCCGACATCGTCCCTATTCGGGACAGGGGCCACAGATACGCAGTATTTT.

A few counts support this clone. The J gene is TRBJ1-5, the V gene TRBV19; the match to TRBD1 covers 7 bases. Trimming at V came to 5 bases and at J to 0 bases, leaving 10 bases not matched to a gene. Germline CDR1 and CDR2: LNHDA and SQIVND (reference sequence). The CDR3 length is 17 residues. CDR3 nucleotide sequence: TGTGCCAGTAGTCCTCCCGGCAGGGGGAATAGCAATCAGCCCCAGCATTTT. Translated, it gives CASSPPGRGNSNQPQHF.

The chain couples TRBV2 to TRBJ2-3, with 8 bases fitting TRBD2. The CDR3 totals 14 residues. Trimming cost V 8 bases and J 4 bases; bases outside gene matches: 8. Germline assignment: CDR1 SNHLY and CDR2 FYNNEI. CDR3 in amino acids: CASGGAGGADTQYF. CDR3 nucleotides: TGTGCCAGCGGTGGGGCGGGGGGCGCAGATACGCAGTATTTT.

The chain has TRBV3-1 (or the pseudogene TRBV3-2) and TRBJ1-3, with D hard to call. Trimming stripped 2 bases from V and 1 base from J, with 6 bases between. Germline V gives CDR1 LGHDT, CDR2 YNNKEL (reference sequence). The CDR3 runs to 14 residues. The CDR3 reads CASSQWVSGNTIYF. As DNA, the CDR3 is TGTGCCAGCAGCCAATGGGTTTCTGGAAACACCATATATTTT.

The rearrangement joins TRBV7-2 to TRBJ2-7; the D is unclear. The CDR3 length is 13 residues. V was shortened by 3 bases and J by 2 bases, with 8 bases between the two germline ends. CDR1 is SGHTA and CDR2 is FQGNSA in the germline V gene. CDR3 DNA sequence: TGTGCCAGCAGCTTTGGCGCAGCCTACGAGCAGTACGTC. This translates into CASSFGAAYEQYV.

The chain has TRBV12-3 or TRBV12-4 and TRBJ2-1; either TRBD1 or TRBD2 may fit D (5 bases each). Trimming removed 3 bases at V and 15 bases at J, with 15 bases between. This CDR3 region has 12 residues. CDR3: CASSFLGTSLFF. The CDR3 DNA reads TGTGCCAGCAGTTTTCTCGGGACGAGCCTGTTCTTC.

The rearrangement joins TRBV5-1 to TRBJ1-4, with 7 positions matching TRBD1. The CDR3 spans 15 residues. CDR1 and CDR2 from the germline V gene are SGHRS and YFSETQ. After removal of 0 bases from V and 6 bases from J, the junction contained 5 bases not matched to a gene. The CDR3 loop reads CASSLGTGRYEKLFF. CDR3 in DNA: TGCGCCAGCAGCTTGGGGACAGGTCGTTATGAAAAACTGTTTTTT.